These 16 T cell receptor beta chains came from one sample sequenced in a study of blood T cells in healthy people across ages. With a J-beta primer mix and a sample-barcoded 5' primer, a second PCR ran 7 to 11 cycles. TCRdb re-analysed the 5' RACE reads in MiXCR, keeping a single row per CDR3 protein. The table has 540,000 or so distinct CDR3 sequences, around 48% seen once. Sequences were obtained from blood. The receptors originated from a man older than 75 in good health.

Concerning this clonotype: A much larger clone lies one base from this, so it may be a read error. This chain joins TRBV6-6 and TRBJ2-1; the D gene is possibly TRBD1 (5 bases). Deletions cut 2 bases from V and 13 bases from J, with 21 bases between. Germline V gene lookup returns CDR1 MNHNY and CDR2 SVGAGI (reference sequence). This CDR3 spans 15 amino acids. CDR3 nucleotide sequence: TGTGCCAGCAGTTACGAGGTAGCCCCACAGGAGACCCAGTTCTTC. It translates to CASSYEVAPQETQFF.

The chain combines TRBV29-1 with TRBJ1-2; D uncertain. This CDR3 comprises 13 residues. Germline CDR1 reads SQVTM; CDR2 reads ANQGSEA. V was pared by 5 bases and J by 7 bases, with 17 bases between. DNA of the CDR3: TGCAGCGTTTTTTCGATGTCGGCGGGTGGCTACACCTTC. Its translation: CSVFSMSAGGYTF.

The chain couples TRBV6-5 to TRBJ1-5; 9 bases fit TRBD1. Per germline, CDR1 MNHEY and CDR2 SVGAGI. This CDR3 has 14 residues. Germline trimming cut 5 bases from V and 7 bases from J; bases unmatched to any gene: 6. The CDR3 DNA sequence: TGTGCCAGCAGTCCGGACAGGGGTGGACAGCCCCAGCATTTT. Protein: CASSPDRGGQPQHF.

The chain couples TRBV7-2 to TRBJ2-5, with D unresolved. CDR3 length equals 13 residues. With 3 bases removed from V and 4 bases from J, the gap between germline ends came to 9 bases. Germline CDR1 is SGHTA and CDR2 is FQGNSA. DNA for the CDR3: TGTGCCAGCAGCTTTGCAGGTCGAGAGACCCAGTACTTC. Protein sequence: CASSFAGRETQYF.

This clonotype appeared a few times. CDR3 in DNA: TGTGCCAGCAGGGACGGGAGAAGCTACGAGCAGTACTTC. The encoded protein is CASRDGRSYEQYF. The rearrangement joins TRBV28 to TRBJ2-7, with D maybe TRBD2 (6 bases). The germline gives CDR1 MDHEN, CDR2 SYDVKM. The CDR3 is made up of 13 amino acids. Trimming cost V 6 bases and J 3 bases, with 12 bases left between them. Looking up the rest from reference TRBV28 and TRBJ2-7 gives the full variable domain: DVKVTQSSRYLVKRTGEKVFLECVQDMDHENMFWYRQDPGLGLRLIYFSYDVKMKEKGDIPEGYSVSREKKERFSLILESASTNQTSMYLCASRDGRSYEQYFGPGTRLTVT.

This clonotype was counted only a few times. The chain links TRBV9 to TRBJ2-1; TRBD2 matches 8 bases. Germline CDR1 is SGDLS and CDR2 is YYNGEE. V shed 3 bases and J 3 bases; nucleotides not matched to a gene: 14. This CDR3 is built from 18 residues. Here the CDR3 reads CASSALGLGTRVYNEQFF. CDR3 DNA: TGTGCCAGCAGCGCCCTGGGTTTAGGGACTAGGGTCTACAATGAGCAGTTCTTC.

Here the CDR3 reads CASSLGTSGKNNEQFF. CDR3 in DNA: TGTGCCAGCAGCTTGGGGACTAGCGGGAAGAACAATGAGCAGTTCTTC. The chain combines TRBV7-2 with TRBJ2-1, with TRBD2 matching 13 bases. This CDR3 region has 16 residues. V dropped 3 bases and J dropped 5; count of bases not matched to a gene: 4. Germline values: CDR1 SGHTA, CDR2 FQGNSA.

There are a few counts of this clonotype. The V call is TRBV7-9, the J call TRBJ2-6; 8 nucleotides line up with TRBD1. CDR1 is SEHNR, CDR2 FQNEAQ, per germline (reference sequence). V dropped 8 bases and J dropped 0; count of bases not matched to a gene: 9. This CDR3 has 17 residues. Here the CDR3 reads CASRRQGSVSGANVLTF. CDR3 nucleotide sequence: TGTGCCAGCCGCAGACAGGGGAGTGTCTCTGGGGCCAACGTCCTGACTTTC.

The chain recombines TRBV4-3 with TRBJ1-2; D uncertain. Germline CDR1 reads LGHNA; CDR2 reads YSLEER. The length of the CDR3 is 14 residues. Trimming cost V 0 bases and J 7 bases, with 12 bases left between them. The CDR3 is CASSQDWGGRGYTF. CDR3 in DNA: TGCGCCAGCAGCCAAGATTGGGGAGGTCGTGGCTACACCTTC.

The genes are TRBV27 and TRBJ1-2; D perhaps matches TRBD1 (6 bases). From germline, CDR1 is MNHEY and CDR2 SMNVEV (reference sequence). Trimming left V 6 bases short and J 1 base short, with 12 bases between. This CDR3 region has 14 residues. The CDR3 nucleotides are TGTGCCAGCAGGTTAAGGGGGAGTAACTATGGCTACACCTTC. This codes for CASRLRGSNYGYTF.

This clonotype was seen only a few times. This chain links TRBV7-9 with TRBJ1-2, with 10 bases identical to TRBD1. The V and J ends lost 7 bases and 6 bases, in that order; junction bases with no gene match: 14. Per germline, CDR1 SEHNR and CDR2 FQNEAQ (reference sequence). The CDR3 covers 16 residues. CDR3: CASTPWGRDRGDGYTF. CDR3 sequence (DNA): TGTGCCAGCACCCCCTGGGGGCGGGACAGGGGAGATGGCTACACCTTC.

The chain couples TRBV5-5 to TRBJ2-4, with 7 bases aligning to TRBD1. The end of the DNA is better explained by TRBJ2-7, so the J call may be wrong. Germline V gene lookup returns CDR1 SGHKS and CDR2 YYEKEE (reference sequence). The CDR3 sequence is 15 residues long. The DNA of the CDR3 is TGTGCCAGCAGCTTATCCGGGACAGAACGGTACGAGCAGTACTTC. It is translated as CASSLSGTERYEQYF.

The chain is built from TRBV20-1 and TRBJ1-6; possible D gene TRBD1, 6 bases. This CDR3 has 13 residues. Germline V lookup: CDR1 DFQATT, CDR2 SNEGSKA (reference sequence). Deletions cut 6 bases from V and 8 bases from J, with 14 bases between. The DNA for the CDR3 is TGCAGTGCGATGGGGGCGGGGGATTCACCCCTCCACTTT. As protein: CSAMGAGDSPLHF.

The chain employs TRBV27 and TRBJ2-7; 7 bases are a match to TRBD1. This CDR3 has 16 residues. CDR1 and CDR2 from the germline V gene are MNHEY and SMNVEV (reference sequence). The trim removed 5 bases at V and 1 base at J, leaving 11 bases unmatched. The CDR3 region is CASSATPGQRSYEQYF. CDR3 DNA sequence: TGTGCCAGCAGTGCCACCCCGGGACAGAGATCCTACGAGCAGTACTTC.

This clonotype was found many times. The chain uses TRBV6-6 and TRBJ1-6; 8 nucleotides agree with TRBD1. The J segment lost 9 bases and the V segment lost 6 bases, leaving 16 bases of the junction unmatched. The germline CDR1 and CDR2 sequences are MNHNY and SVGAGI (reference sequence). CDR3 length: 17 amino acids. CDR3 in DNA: TGTGCCAGCAGAACCTCCGGGACAGGCGGCTCAGGTTCACCCCTCCACTTT. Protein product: CASRTSGTGGSGSPLHF.

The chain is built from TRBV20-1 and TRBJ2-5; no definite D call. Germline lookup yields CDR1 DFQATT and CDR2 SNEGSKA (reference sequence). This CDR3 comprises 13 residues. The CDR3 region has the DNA TGCAGCCCTAGGGCTAAGGTGGAAGAGACCCAGTACTTC. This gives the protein CSPRAKVEETQYF.